What follows are 20 T cell receptor beta chains derived from one specimen sequenced in a study of T-cell reconstitution after alpha-beta-depleted transplantation in children. Library preparation (for TCRbeta) was performed with unique molecular identifiers. MiXCR was run by TCRdb on the PCR reads, yielding one entry per CDR3 protein. The sample includes about 490,000 distinct CDR3 sequences, over 9.5% of them seen just once. The input for sequencing was PBMCs, taken before TCRalphabeta/CD19-depleted stem cell transplant. Receptors were obtained from a child aged 2 to 10 with inherited bone marrow failure, due to receive a stem cell transplant.

This clonotype was seen ten or more times. The CDR3 is CASSLGSLRGTEAFF. The CDR3 DNA reads TGCGCCAGCAGCCTGGGGTCCCTCAGGGGGACTGAAGCTTTCTTT. The rearrangement uses TRBV4-3 and TRBJ1-1; 7 bases are shared with TRBD1. The CDR3 runs 15 residues. Germline CDR1 is LGHNA and CDR2 is YSLEER. Germline trimming cut 4 bases from V and 5 bases from J; bases unmatched to any gene: 10.

At least ten counts were recorded for this clonotype. The conserved closing phenylalanine or tryptophan is absent in this CDR3, likely reflecting a read error. V gene TRBV27 combines with J gene TRBJ2-1; TRBD2 aligns across 7 bases. Germline CDR1 MNHEY, CDR2 SMNVEV (reference sequence). CDR3 size: 13 residues. Unmatched junction bases numbered 7, after V lost 8 bases and J lost 6 bases. CDR3 residues: CASGLGVVNEQFL. The DNA for the CDR3 is TGTGCCAGCGGACTAGGGGTGGTCAATGAGCAGTTCCTC.

This clonotype occurred many times. The V and J genes are TRBV7-9 and TRBJ1-1; possible D gene TRBD1, 6 bases. V shed 7 bases and J shed 6 bases, with 21 bases lying between them. The CDR3 extends over 15 amino acids. Germline-derived CDR1 and CDR2 are SEHNR and FQNEAQ (reference sequence). The CDR3 DNA sequence: TGTGCCAGCACCCCGAATAACAGGGTAGAGGCTGAAGCTTTCTTT. Protein sequence: CASTPNNRVEAEAFF.

The chain links TRBV7-2 to TRBJ2-7; 10 bases fit TRBD2. With V trimmed by 4 bases and J by 2 bases, 5 bases remained unmatched. The CDR3 sequence is 15 residues long. Germline V gene lookup returns CDR1 SGHTA and CDR2 FQGNSA. The CDR3 DNA reads as TGTGCCAGCAGCTGGGCCGGACTAGCGGCCTACGAGCAGTACTTC. Translation gives CASSWAGLAAYEQYF. Full variable domain (rest looked up from reference TRBV7-2 and TRBJ2-7): GAGVSQSPSNKVTEKGKDVELRCDPISGHTALYWYRQSLGQGLEFLIYFQGNSAPDKSGLPSDRFSAERTGGSVSTLTIQRTQQEDSAVYLCASSWAGLAAYEQYFGPGTRLTVT.

This clonotype was recorded many times. The chain recombines TRBV6-5 with TRBJ2-4; no reliable D call. This CDR3 region has 16 residues. The germline V gene encodes CDR1 MNHEY and CDR2 SVGAGI. V was clipped by 0 bases and J by 1 base, with 10 bases between them. This CDR3 is CASSYSSSWAKNIQYF. In DNA, the CDR3 is TGTGCCAGCAGTTACTCATCCAGCTGGGCCAAAAACATTCAGTACTTC.

This chain connects TRBV28 to TRBJ2-3, with D maybe TRBD2 (5 bases). Germline assignment: CDR1 MDHEN and CDR2 SYDVKM. The V and J ends lost 6 bases and 2 bases respectively, with 12 bases between them. The CDR3 is 14 amino acids. Here the CDR3 reads CASSSQRSTDTQYF. CDR3 DNA sequence: TGTGCCAGCAGCTCGCAGCGGTCCACAGATACGCAGTATTTT.

This clonotype was counted ten times or more. The chain is built from TRBV5-1 and TRBJ2-7, with TRBD2 matching 7 bases. Germline CDR1 reads SGHRS; CDR2 reads YFSETQ. This CDR3 has 16 residues. Trimming took 0 bases from V and 3 from J; bases not matched to a gene: 9. The CDR3 sequence: CASSLELPGLHYEQYF. CDR3 DNA: TGCGCCAGCAGCTTGGAACTTCCGGGACTACACTACGAGCAGTACTTC.

This clonotype was found many times. J is TRBJ1-1 and V is TRBV29-1; D not resolved. The length of the CDR3 is 14 residues. With 5 bases removed from V and 4 bases from J, the gap between germline ends came to 17 bases. The germline gives CDR1 SQVTM, CDR2 ANQGSEA. CDR3 coding DNA: TGCAGCGTTCTTCCCAACGGGGTCCCCACTGAAGCTTTCTTT. As protein: CSVLPNGVPTEAFF.

This clonotype was observed at least ten times. This chain uses TRBV7-9 with TRBJ1-2, with TRBD1 as a possible D gene (6 bases). The germline gives CDR1 SEHNR, CDR2 FQNEAQ (reference sequence). The CDR3 has 13 amino acids. Trimming stripped 3 bases from V and 6 bases from J, with 11 bases between. For the CDR3, the DNA is TGTGCCAGCAGCTTTAGTGCAGGGGATGGCTACACCTTC. It specifies CASSFSAGDGYTF.

This clonotype was seen ten or more times. The chain uses TRBV5-6 and TRBJ2-7; a weak D match, TRBD2 (6 bases). Trimming took 0 bases from V and 6 from J, leaving 7 bases between them. The CDR3 is 12 residues long. Germline CDR1 SGHDT, CDR2 YYEEEE. The CDR3 loop is CASSLEEGEQYF. DNA for the CDR3: TGTGCCAGCAGCTTGGAGGAGGGCGAGCAGTACTTC.

Only a few counts were recorded for this clonotype. This chain uses TRBV2 with TRBJ2-1, with TRBD2 matching over 7 bases. Germline V gene sequence: CDR1 SNHLY, CDR2 FYNNEI. V lost 7 bases to trimming and J lost 9 bases; unmatched junction nucleotides: 9. This CDR3 has 13 residues. The CDR3 reads CASTEGEGREQFF. The DNA for the CDR3 is TGTGCCAGCACCGAAGGGGAGGGCCGTGAGCAGTTCTTC.

In its sample, this clonotype was seen a few times. This rearrangement joins TRBV24-1 to TRBJ2-1; 8 bases are shared with TRBD2. There are 14 residues in the CDR3. Germline V gives CDR1 KGHDR, CDR2 SFDVKD. The V segment lost 9 bases and the J segment 8 bases; nucleotides outside the gene matches: 11. CDR3 loop: CATRPREGVDEQFF. The CDR3 DNA is TGTGCCACCCGCCCCCGGGAGGGGGTCGATGAGCAGTTCTTC.

The gene calls are TRBV28 and TRBJ1-2; D ambiguous. Trimming removed 3 bases from V and 8 bases from J, with 19 bases in between. The CDR3 runs 15 residues. Germline V gene lookup returns CDR1 MDHEN and CDR2 SYDVKM. The CDR3 protein is CASSLFKPVLTGYTF. DNA for the CDR3: TGTGCCAGCAGTTTGTTCAAACCAGTGCTCACGGGCTACACCTTC.

The chain joins TRBV2 to TRBJ2-1, with D possibly being TRBD2 (5 bases). This CDR3 region has 15 residues. Germline CDR1 reads SNHLY; CDR2 reads FYNNEI. V was pared by 4 bases and J by 0 bases, with 10 bases between. CDR3 in amino acids: CASSGVASSYNEQFF. The CDR3 nucleotides read TGTGCCAGCAGTGGGGTAGCGAGCTCCTACAATGAGCAGTTCTTC.

This clonotype was counted a few times. The chain links TRBV28 to TRBJ1-5, with TRBD1 matching 7 bases. J was trimmed by 4 bases and V by 0 bases; bases with no gene match: 6. The CDR3 extends over 16 amino acids. Germline assignment: CDR1 MDHEN and CDR2 SYDVKM. This CDR3 is CASSLWGRGANQPQHF. The CDR3 nucleotides read TGTGCCAGCAGTTTATGGGGCAGGGGGGCAAATCAGCCCCAGCATTTT.

V gene TRBV5-6 combines with J gene TRBJ2-7, with 8 positions matching TRBD1. CDR3 size: 15 residues. The V segment lost 4 bases and the J segment 2 bases; nucleotides outside the gene matches: 8. Germline loops: CDR1 SGHDT, CDR2 YYEEEE. CDR3 sequence (DNA): TGTGCCAGCAGCCGGCGGGACAGGCCGACCTACGAGCAGTACTTC. It encodes CASSRRDRPTYEQYF.

This clonotype was seen repeatedly, ten times or more. The J gene is TRBJ2-2, the V gene TRBV3-1, with 9 bases lining up with TRBD1. This CDR3 has 13 amino acids. The V gene's germline CDR1 is LGHDT and CDR2 YNNKEL (reference sequence). The J segment lost 4 bases and the V segment lost 6 bases, leaving 0 bases of the junction unmatched. The CDR3: CASRTGGTGELFF. The CDR3 bases are TGTGCCAGCAGGACAGGGGGCACCGGGGAGCTGTTTTTT.

With regard to this clonotype: A read error is possible here, since a much larger clone lies one base away. The chain has TRBV11-2 and TRBJ2-1; D gene ambiguous. V gave up 0 bases and J gave up 4 bases, with 22 bases separating them. Germline-derived CDR1 and CDR2 are SGHAT and FQNNGV. CDR3 length equals 19 residues. The CDR3 is CASSLETLSLAQSYNEQFF. The CDR3 nucleotides read TGTGCCAGCAGCTTAGAGACCCTGAGTTTAGCCCAATCTTACAATGAGCAGTTCTTC.

This clonotype was counted ten times or more. The chain employs TRBV20-1 and TRBJ2-1; 8 bases are a match to TRBD2. With 3 bases clipped from V and 1 base from J, the junction kept 20 bases outside the gene matches. This CDR3 has 20 residues. The germline CDR1 and CDR2 sequences are DFQATT and SNEGSKA (reference sequence). The CDR3 bases are TGCAGTGCTAGTCGGTTCGGAGCGGGAGCGGCTTGGAGGTCCTACAATGAGCAGTTCTTC. As protein: CSASRFGAGAAWRSYNEQFF.

The rearrangement joins TRBV20-1 to TRBJ2-1, with D maybe TRBD2 (7 bases). Germline loops: CDR1 DFQATT, CDR2 SNEGSKA (reference sequence). The CDR3 loop spans 15 amino acids. Trimming took off 0 bases at V and 4 bases at J, with 13 bases between the two ends. The CDR3 DNA is TGCAGTGCTAGAGATCGGGGGGCGGCGTACAATGAGCAGTTCTTC. It codes for CSARDRGAAYNEQFF.